Listed below are T cell receptor beta chains from one sample, sequenced in a study of blood T cell repertoires in COVID-19. This table comes from immunoSEQ multiplex PCR, and its TCRdb copy is limited to in-frame clones, with some not included. The sample lists fewer than 350,000 clones, 65% to 90% occurring once. Material for sequencing was peripheral blood. These TCRs come from a human donor in a cohort sampled during active COVID-19. Each CDR3 is given with its conserved first and last residue. A D gene is named only where the DNA matches it firmly. Expanded clones get a size class; other rows say once, few or many, or leave the size out.

>TRBD1|-|TRBJ2-5|TRBV25-1
TGTGCCAGCACCCGACAGGGGCAGGGGGAGACCCAGTACTTC
CASTRQGQGETQYF
>-|-|TRBJ2-5|TRBV11-3
TGTGCCAGCAGCTTAGGGTCTTGGGGCGAGACCCAGTACTTC
CASSLGSWGETQYF
>-|-|TRBJ1-2|TRBV13
TGTGCCAGCAGCCCTCCGGGGTTATCCACATCAGGTGACTATGGCTACACCTTC
CASSPPGLSTSGDYGYTF
>TRBD1|-|TRBJ1-3|TRBV18
TGTGCCAGCTCACCGGGACAGTTGATAAGTGGAAACACCATATATTTT
CASSPGQLISGNTIYF
>-|-|TRBJ1-2|TRBV30
TGTGCCTGGAACAGGGTGAACTATGGCTACACCTTC
CAWNRVNYGYTF
>-|-|TRBJ1-2|TRBV7-9
TGTGCCAGCAGCCCCCGCGCAGGCCGGGGAGACACCTTC
CASSPRAGRGDTF
>-|-|TRBJ2-5|TRBV7-3
TGTGCCAGCACTCGCTCCAGGGGAGAGACCCAGTACTTC
CASTRSRGETQYF
>TRBD1|-|TRBJ1-2|TRBV10-3
TGTGCCACCGTGTGGACAGGGGGGGGACTACAGGGCTACACCTTC
CATVWTGGGLQGYTF
>TRBD2|-|TRBJ2-1|TRBV7-3
TGTGCCAGCAGCAGACTAGCGGGCCCCAATGAGCAGTTCTTC
CASSRLAGPNEQFF
>TRBD1|-|TRBJ2-7|TRBV6-5
TGTGCCAGCAGTACAGGGGAAGTGGGCTACGAGCAGTACTTC
CASSTGEVGYEQYF
>TRBD1|-|TRBJ2-6|TRBV11-3
TGTGCCAGCAGCTTAGAGCGGCAGGGGGAGTCTGGGGCCAACGTCCTGACTTTC
CASSLERQGESGANVLTF
>TRBD1|-|TRBJ2-4|TRBV7-2
TGTGCCAGCAGTCGAAAGGGACAGGGCCAAAACATTCAGTACTTC
CASSRKGQGQNIQYF
>-|-|TRBJ2-3|TRBV12-3/TRBV12-4
TGTGCCAGCTCAGGGGACGGGGTAGATACGCAGTATTTT
CASSGDGVDTQYF
>TRBD1|-|TRBJ1-2|TRBV19
TGTGCCAGTAGTACCGGGGGACAGGGGGCGCGTGGCTACACCTTC
CASSTGGQGARGYTF
>-|-|TRBJ2-3|TRBV12-5
TGTGCTAGTGGTTTTGTTGGAGGGCAGGGGGTGGATACGCAGTATTTT
CASGFVGGQGVDTQYF
>-|-|TRBJ1-6|TRBV6-6
TGTGCCAGCAGCTTATCCTATAATTCACCCCTCCACTTT
CASSLSYNSPLHF
>-|-|TRBJ2-5|TRBV2
TGTGCCAGCAACCGGGACTCCGTTTGGACCCAGTACTTC
CASNRDSVWTQYF
>-|-|TRBJ1-1|TRBV11-3
TGTGCCAGCAGCTCCGGTTCCAACACTGAAGCTTTCTTT
CASSSGSNTEAFF
>-|once|TRBJ2-1|TRBV7-3
TGTGCCAGCAGCTTCGCGCCCCGGGGGAATGAGCAGTTCTTC
CASSFAPRGNEQFF
>TRBD2|-|TRBJ2-4|TRBV30
TGTGCCTGGAGTGTGGGCCGGGGGGACCTTCAGTACTTC
CAWSVGRGDLQYF
>TRBD1|-|TRBJ1-2|TRBV29-1
TGCAGCGTTGGGACAGGGATTAACTATGGCTACACCTTC
CSVGTGINYGYTF
>-|-|TRBJ1-1|TRBV19
TGTGCCAGTAGTATACGGGGGGTCCAGAACACTGAAGCTTTCTTT
CASSIRGVQNTEAFF
>TRBD1|once|TRBJ2-7|TRBV5-4
TGTGCCAGCAGCTCTTCGAGGACAGGGTCGGGAGCGCAGTACTTC
CASSSSRTGSGAQYF
>-|few|TRBJ2-2|TRBV2
TGTGCCAGCAGTGGCCCAGGGACGAACACCGGGGAGCTGTTTTTT
CASSGPGTNTGELFF
>-|-|TRBJ1-2|TRBV7-3
TGTGCCAGCAGCTTCGGTTTCGGGGGGGACTATGGCTACACCTTC
CASSFGFGGDYGYTF
>TRBD2|once|TRBJ2-3|TRBV12-3/TRBV12-4
TGTGCCAGCAGTTCTAGCGGGGGGCCCGCGAATTTT
CASSSSGGPANF
>-|-|TRBJ2-7|TRBV30
TGTGCCTTCACGTTCGGGAAGGGCTCCTACGAGCAGTACTTC
CAFTFGKGSYEQYF
>-|-|TRBJ2-3|TRBV9
TGTGCCAGCGGACCTTGGCGGGGGCCAAGCACAGATACGCAGTATTTT
CASGPWRGPSTDTQYF
>-|-|TRBJ2-5|TRBV7-2
TGTGCCAGCAGCCCCCTGAGTAGCGCGGGGGAGACCCAGTACTTC
CASSPLSSAGETQYF
>-|-|TRBJ2-1|TRBV6-5
TGTGCCAGCAGAACGGGAGAGAGCTCCTACAATGAGCAGTTCTTC
CASRTGESSYNEQFF
>TRBD2|-|TRBJ2-7|TRBV27
TGTGCCAGCAGTTTTGGGCTAGCGGGGGGACTCTCCTACGAGCAGTACTTC
CASSFGLAGGLSYEQYF
>-|-|TRBJ1-2|TRBV9
TGTGCCAGCAGCGTAGCGGCGGAACTTAACTATGGCTACACCTTC
CASSVAAELNYGYTF
>-|-|TRBJ1-1|TRBV25-1
TGTGCCAGCAGTGAAGAGCGGGTATCGATGAACACTGAAGCTTTCTTT
CASSEERVSMNTEAFF
>-|-|TRBJ2-7|TRBV12-3/TRBV12-4
TGTGCCAGCAGTTTCGGGGAAGGCTACGAGCAGTACTTC
CASSFGEGYEQYF
>-|-|TRBJ1-6|TRBV4-1
TGCGCCAGCGCTCTGGGCGCCTATAATTCACCCCTCCACTTT
CASALGAYNSPLHF
>TRBD2|-|TRBJ2-2|TRBV2
TGTGCCAGCAGTGACCCTAGCGGGCCCCCCGGGGAGCTGTTTTTT
CASSDPSGPPGELFF
>-|-|TRBJ1-1|TRBV7-3
TGTGCCAGCAGCTCCCGCGGGGGGCTCGACACTGAAGCTTTCTTT
CASSSRGGLDTEAFF
>TRBD1|-|TRBJ1-3|TRBV5-4
TGTGCCAGCAGCTCGACAGGGACTGGAAACACCATATATTTT
CASSSTGTGNTIYF
>TRBD1|-|TRBJ1-2|TRBV19
TGTGCCAGCGGGACAGGAATGACTAACTATGGCTACACCTTC
CASGTGMTNYGYTF
>-|-|TRBJ1-1|TRBV10-3
TGTGCCACCGAGGACAGCCCCAAGAACACTGAAGCTTTCTTT
CATEDSPKNTEAFF
>-|few|TRBJ1-5|TRBV6-5
TGTGCCAGCAGCCCAGGGTCGGGCAATCAGCCCCAGCATTTT
CASSPGSGNQPQHF
>-|-|TRBJ2-1|TRBV5-1
TGCGCCAGCAGCTTGGTGGCAGCGACCTACAATGAGCAGTTCTTC
CASSLVAATYNEQFF
>-|few|TRBJ2-7|TRBV7-8
TGTGCCAGCAGCGTATCCTACGAGCAGTACTTC
CASSVSYEQYF
>-|-|TRBJ2-2|TRBV12-5
TGTGCTAGTGGTTTGTGGGTGGGCGCAAAAACCGGGGAGCTGTTTTTT
CASGLWVGAKTGELFF
>-|-|TRBJ1-4|TRBV7-9
TGTGCCAGCAGCCGCGGGGCAACTAATGAAAAACTGTTTTTT
CASSRGATNEKLFF
>TRBD2|few|TRBJ2-7|TRBV7-8
TGTGCCAGCAGCTCCCGAGGTAGCGGGGTGGGCGAGCAGTACTTC
CASSSRGSGVGEQYF
>-|-|TRBJ1-6|TRBV5-1
TGCGCCAGCAGCTTTGGCCAGGGCAATTCACCCCTCCACTTT
CASSFGQGNSPLHF
>TRBD1|-|TRBJ2-7|TRBV19
TGTGCCAGTAGTACGGGACAGTACTACGAGCAGTACTTC
CASSTGQYYEQYF
>-|once|TRBJ1-1|TRBV5-1
TGCGCCAGTCACTCAGGAAACACTGAAGCTTTCTTT
CASHSGNTEAFF
>TRBD2|-|TRBJ2-1|TRBV29-1
TGCAGCGCCGGGGGGGACAATGAGCAGTTCTTC
CSAGGDNEQFF
>-|once|TRBJ1-2|TRBV6-1
TGTGCCAGCAGTGAAGGGCTGGATGGCTACACCTTC
CASSEGLDGYTF
>-|-|TRBJ1-4|TRBV6-5
TGTGCCAGCAGTTACCGCCAGGGGAATGAAAAACTGTTTTTT
CASSYRQGNEKLFF